This T cell receptor (beta chain) was captured in a study of T cell changes during pregnancy in multiple sclerosis. Per germline, CDR1 SGHNT and CDR2 YYREEE (reference sequence). CDR3 size: 16 residues. The V gene end was trimmed by 2 bases and the J gene end by 1 base; junction bases not matched to a gene: 6. The data were produced by immunoSEQ multiplex PCR, yet TCRdb's version contains in-frame clones alone and is incomplete. The table shows roughly 34,000 clones, with about 90% occurring only once. Sequenced material: CD8+ T cells from peripheral blood mononuclear cells, taken in the third trimester of pregnancy. This receptor was identified in a female donor with multiple sclerosis, enrolled in a pregnancy study. The chain links TRBV5-4 to TRBJ2-5; TRBD2 agrees at 9 bases. The CDR3 reads CASSFPSGAIQETQYF. The CDR3 DNA reads TGTGCCAGCAGCTTCCCTAGCGGGGCTATCCAAGAGACCCAGTACTTC.